The entry that follows covers one T cell receptor (beta chain) sequence. J lost 1 base, V lost 5 bases, and 7 bases had no gene match. Germline V gene data show CDR1 as LNHDA and CDR2 as SQIVND (reference sequence). The CDR3 length is 16 residues. This sample is part of a study of blood T cell repertoires in COVID-19. Measured with immunoSEQ multiplex PCR; TCRdb has only the in-frame clones, and not every one. The sample has around 60,000 clones; over 75% are singletons. Sequencing was done on a sample of peripheral blood. The chain is built from TRBV19 and TRBJ2-3; TRBD2 matches 9 bases. This clonotype was sampled from a woman aged 55-69 years with COVID-19, enrolled during active disease. CDR3 region: CASSPRRTSGTDTQYF. The CDR3 bases are TGTGCCAGTAGTCCCCGTCGGACTAGCGGCACAGATACGCAGTATTTT.